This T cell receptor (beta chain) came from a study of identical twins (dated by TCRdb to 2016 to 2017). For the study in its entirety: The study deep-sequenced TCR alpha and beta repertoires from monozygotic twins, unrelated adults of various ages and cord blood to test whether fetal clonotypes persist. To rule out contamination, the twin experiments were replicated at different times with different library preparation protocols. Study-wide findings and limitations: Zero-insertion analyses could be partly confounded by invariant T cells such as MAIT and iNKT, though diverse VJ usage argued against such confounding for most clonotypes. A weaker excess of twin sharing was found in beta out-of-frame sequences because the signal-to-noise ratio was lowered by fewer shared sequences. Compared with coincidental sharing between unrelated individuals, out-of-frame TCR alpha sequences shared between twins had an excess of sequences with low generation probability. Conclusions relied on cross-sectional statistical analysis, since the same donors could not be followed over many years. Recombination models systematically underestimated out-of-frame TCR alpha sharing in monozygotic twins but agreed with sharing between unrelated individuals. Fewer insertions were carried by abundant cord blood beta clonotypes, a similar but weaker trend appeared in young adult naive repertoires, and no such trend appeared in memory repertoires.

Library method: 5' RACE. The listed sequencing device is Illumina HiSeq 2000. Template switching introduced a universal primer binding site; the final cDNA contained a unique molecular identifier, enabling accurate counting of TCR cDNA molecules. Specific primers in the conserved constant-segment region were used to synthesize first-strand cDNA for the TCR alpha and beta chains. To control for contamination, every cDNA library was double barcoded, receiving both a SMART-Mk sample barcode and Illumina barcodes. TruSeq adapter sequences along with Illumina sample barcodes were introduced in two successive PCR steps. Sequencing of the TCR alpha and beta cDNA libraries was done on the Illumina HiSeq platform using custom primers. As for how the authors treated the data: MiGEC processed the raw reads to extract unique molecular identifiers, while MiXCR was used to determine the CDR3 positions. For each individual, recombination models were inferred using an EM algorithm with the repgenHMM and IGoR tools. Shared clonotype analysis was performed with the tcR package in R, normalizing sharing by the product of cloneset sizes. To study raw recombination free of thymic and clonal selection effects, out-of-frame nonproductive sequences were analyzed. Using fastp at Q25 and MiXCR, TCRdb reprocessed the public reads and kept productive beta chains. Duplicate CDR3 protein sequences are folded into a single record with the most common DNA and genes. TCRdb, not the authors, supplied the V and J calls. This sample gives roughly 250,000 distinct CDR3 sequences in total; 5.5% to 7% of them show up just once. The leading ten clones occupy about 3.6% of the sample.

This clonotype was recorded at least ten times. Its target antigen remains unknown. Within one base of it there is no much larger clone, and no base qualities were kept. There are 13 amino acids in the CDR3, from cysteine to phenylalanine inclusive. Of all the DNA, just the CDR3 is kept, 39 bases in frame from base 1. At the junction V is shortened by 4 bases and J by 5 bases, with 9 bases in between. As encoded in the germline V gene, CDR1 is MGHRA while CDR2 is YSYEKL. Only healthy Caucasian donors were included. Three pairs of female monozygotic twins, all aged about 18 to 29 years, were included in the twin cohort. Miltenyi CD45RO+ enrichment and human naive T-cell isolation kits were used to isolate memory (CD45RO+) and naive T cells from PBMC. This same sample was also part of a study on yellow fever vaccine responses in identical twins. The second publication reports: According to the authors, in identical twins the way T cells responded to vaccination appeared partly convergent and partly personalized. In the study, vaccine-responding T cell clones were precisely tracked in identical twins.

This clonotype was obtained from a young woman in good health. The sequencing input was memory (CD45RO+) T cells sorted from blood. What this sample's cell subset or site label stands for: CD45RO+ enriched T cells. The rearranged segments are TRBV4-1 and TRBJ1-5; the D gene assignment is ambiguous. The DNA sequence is TGCGCCAGCAGCCCGGGGATCGATCAGCCCCAGCATTTT. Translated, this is CASSPGIDQPQHF.